The sequence of this T cell receptor (beta chain) was determined in a study of blood T cell repertoires in COVID-19 (dated by TCRdb to 2019 to 2021). The study in broad terms: Samples from collaborators originated in the United States, Italy and Spain and spanned both the acute and convalescent phases of COVID-19. The material from the prospective study consisted of cDNA or gDNA derived from T cells, B-cell-depleted T cells, or PBMCs. Deeply sampled blood TCRbeta repertoires from subjects exposed to, actively infected with, or recovered from COVID-19 were included in the dataset. The repertoires were released in a freely available public database meant as a resource for research on the immune response to SARS-CoV-2. The samples were drawn from the first 160 participants of the ongoing ImmuneRACE study and from 1,254 subjects provided by 6 global collaborators. Sample metadata almost always included a de-identified subject ID, COVID-19 status, age in years and sex. Where available, HLA class I and class II types were obtained from metadata supplied by the sample provider rather than from assay-based typing. General study outcomes and caveats: Clinical and demographic metadata were provided uncurated, with the amount varying by source and participant.

V and J are truncated by 7 bases and 7 bases respectively, leaving an intervening sequence of 10 bases. The CDR3 runs 12 amino acids, cysteine and phenylalanine included. CDR3 DNA only is kept here, 36 bases in frame from base 1. The germline V gene gives CDR1 as MNHEY and CDR2 as SVGAGI. Collaborating institutions collected whole blood in K2EDTA tubes following their own protocols. Collaborator samples were shipped for TCRbeta analysis as frozen whole blood, isolated PBMCs, or DNA extracted from either sample type. With regard to this clone: Its specific antigen is unknown. Within one base of it there is no much larger clone, and no base qualities were kept.

The immunoSEQ Assay, a bias-controlled multiplex PCR, was used to amplify TCRbeta CDR3 regions from genomic DNA. In the original analysis: Within the assay, amplification of reference gene primers was used to estimate how many nucleated cells each sample contained. Sequence reads were collapsed and filtered to measure the absolute abundance of every unique TCRbeta CDR3 rearrangement. For each sample, productive Simpson clonality was calculated by taking the square root of Simpson's diversity index across productive rearrangements. Held by TCRdb, this immuneACCESS table contains in-frame sequences only and omits some clones. Under half of the omission traces to an unresolved V gene where checked; the cause of the rest is unknown. D and trimming were read from the DNA, whereas the V and J calls and clone size are those reported in that table. Across this sample there are about 220,000 clones, with about 84% seen only once. More than 10% of the sample is held by the ten biggest clonotypes.

The chain couples TRBV6-5 to TRBJ2-2; there is no confident call for the D gene. Sequencing used peripheral blood. The origin of this receptor is a human donor in a cohort sampled during active COVID-19. The encoded CDR3 is CASNVPSGELFF. DNA sequence: TGTGCCAGCAACGTGCCCAGCGGGGAGCTGTTTTTT.